The clone carrying this TCR beta chain was picked up many times. Over 170 million TCR-beta sequences from 15-18 subjects came out of each sequencing run. TCRdb passed the 5' RACE reads through MiXCR, listing each CDR3 protein once. The table includes tens of thousands of distinct CDR3 sequences, about 2.5% detected once. The CDR3 has 15 residues. Trimming at V came to 0 bases and at J to 6 bases, leaving 3 bases not matched to a gene. Germline CDR1 SGDLS, CDR2 YYNGEE. The data were taken from a study of neurological immune-mediated disorders. Specimen: PBMCs. The chain combines TRBV9 with TRBJ2-1; 10 bases align to TRBD2. The TCR sequence derives from a man aged 50 or older with multiple sclerosis. CDR3 loop: CASSVVSGGFNEQFF. The CDR3 DNA follows: TGTGCCAGCAGCGTAGTTAGCGGGGGGTTCAATGAGCAGTTCTTC. Full variable domain (remainder filled in from reference TRBV9 and TRBJ2-1): DSGVTQTPKHLITATGQRVTLRCSPRSGDLSVYWYQQSLDQGLQFLIQYYNGEERAKGNILERFSAQQFPDLHSELNLSSLELGDSALYFCASSVVSGGFNEQFFGPGTRLTVL.